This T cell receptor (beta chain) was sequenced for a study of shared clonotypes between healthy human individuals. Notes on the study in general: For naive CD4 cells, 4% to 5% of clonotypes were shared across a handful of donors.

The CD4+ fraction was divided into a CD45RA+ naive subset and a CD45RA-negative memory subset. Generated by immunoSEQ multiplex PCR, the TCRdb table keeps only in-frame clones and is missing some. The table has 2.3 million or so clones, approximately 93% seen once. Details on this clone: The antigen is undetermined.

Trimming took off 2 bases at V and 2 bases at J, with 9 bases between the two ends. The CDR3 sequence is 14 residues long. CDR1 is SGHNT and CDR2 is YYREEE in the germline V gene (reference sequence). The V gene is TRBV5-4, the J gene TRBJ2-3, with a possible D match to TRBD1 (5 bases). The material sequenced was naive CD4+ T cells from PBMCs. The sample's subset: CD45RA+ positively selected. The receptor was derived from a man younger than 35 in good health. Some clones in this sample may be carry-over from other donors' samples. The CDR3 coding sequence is TGTGCCAGCAGCTTACGACAGTACACAGATACGCAGTATTTT. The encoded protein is CASSLRQYTDTQYF.